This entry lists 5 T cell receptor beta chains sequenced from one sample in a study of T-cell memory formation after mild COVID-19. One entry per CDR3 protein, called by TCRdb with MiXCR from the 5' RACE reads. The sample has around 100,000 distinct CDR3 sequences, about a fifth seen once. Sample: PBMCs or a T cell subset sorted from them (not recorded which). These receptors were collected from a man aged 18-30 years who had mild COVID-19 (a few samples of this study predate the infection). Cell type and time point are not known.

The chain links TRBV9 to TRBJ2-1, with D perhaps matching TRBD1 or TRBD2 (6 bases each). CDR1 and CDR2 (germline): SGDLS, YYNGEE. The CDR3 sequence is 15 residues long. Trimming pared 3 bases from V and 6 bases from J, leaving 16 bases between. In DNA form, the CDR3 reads TGTGCCAGCAGCGAGGACGGGGGCCGACGCAATGAGCAGTTCTTC. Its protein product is CASSEDGGRRNEQFF.

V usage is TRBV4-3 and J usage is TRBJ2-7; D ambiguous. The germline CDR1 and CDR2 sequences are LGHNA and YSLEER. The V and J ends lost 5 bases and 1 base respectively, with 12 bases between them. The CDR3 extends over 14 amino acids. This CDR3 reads CASSRSGLSYEQYF. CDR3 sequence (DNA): TGCGCCAGCAGCAGATCGGGTCTGTCCTACGAGCAGTACTTC.

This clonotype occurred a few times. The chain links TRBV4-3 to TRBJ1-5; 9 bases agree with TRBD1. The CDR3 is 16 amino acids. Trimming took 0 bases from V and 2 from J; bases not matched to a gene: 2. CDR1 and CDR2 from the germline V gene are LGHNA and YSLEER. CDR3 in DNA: TGCGCCAGCAGCCAAGAATGGACAGGGGGCAATCAGCCCCAGCATTTT. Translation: CASSQEWTGGNQPQHF.

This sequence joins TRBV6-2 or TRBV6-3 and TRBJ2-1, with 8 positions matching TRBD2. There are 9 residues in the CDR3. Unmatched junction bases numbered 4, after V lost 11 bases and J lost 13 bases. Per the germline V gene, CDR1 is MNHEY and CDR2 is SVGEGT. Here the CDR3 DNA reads TGTGCCGCGGGGGGTTTTCAGTTCTTC. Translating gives CAAGGFQFF.

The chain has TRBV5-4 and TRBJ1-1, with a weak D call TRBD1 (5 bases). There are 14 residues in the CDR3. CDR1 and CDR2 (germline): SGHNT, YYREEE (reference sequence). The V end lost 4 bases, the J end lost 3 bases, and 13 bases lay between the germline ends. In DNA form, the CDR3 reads TGTGCCAGCAGCCCCACCGGGGGGTACACTGAAGCTTTCTTT. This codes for CASSPTGGYTEAFF.